The 7 T cell receptor beta chains below come from one sample, sequenced in a study of cytomegalovirus exposure and HLA in healthy donors. Both 60 Vbeta primers and 13 Jbeta primers went into the PCR. Measured with immunoSEQ multiplex PCR; TCRdb has only the in-frame clones, and not every one. The sample lists 150,000 to 200,000 clones; 85% to 90% were seen once. Sequenced input: PBMCs. The receptors shown here come from a woman aged 18-29 years in good health and CMV-seronegative.

The chain couples TRBV7-9 to TRBJ1-5; 9 positions match TRBD1. There are 17 residues in the CDR3. The germline V gene has CDR1 SEHNR and CDR2 FQNEAQ (reference sequence). The V segment lost 4 bases and the J segment 0 bases; nucleotides outside the gene matches: 7. The CDR3 spells CASSSLGQGHSNQPQHF. CDR3 coding DNA: TGTGCCAGCAGCTCCCTTGGACAGGGGCATAGCAATCAGCCCCAGCATTTT.

The chain has TRBV4-1 and TRBJ1-5; D is unresolved. V shed 1 base and J shed 6 bases, with 7 bases lying between them. CDR1 MGHRA and CDR2 YSYEKL come from the germline V gene. The CDR3 totals 13 residues. In DNA, the CDR3 is TGCGCCAGCAGCCAAGGTTCGGGTCAGCCCCAGCATTTT. Its translation: CASSQGSGQPQHF.

The gene calls are TRBV7-9 and TRBJ2-3, with 11 bases that match TRBD2. Germline assignment: CDR1 SEHNR and CDR2 FQNEAQ (reference sequence). The CDR3 sequence is 16 residues long. Trimming cost V 0 bases and J 3 bases; bases outside gene matches: 2. The CDR3 region is CASSLAGTSGTDTQYF. In DNA form, the CDR3 reads TGTGCCAGCAGCTTAGCCGGGACTAGCGGAACAGATACGCAGTATTTT.

The chain couples TRBV10-1 to TRBJ1-1, with D maybe TRBD1 (5 bases). The CDR3 totals 12 residues. Deletions cut 4 bases from V and 5 bases from J, with 8 bases between. Germline V gene sequence: CDR1 WNHNN, CDR2 SYGVQD (reference sequence). The CDR3 here is CASSGGGTEAFF. CDR3 coding DNA: TGCGCCAGCAGTGGTGGGGGGACTGAAGCTTTCTTT.

V usage is TRBV6-4 and J usage is TRBJ1-2; tentatively, D is TRBD1 (5 bases). The CDR3 has 14 residues. From germline, CDR1 is MRHNA and CDR2 SNTAGT. V gave up 2 bases and J gave up 4 bases, with 11 bases separating them. The CDR3 region is CASSDGAGSYGYTF. The CDR3 DNA reads TGTGCCAGCAGTGACGGGGCAGGGTCCTATGGCTACACCTTC.

The V call is TRBV2, the J call TRBJ2-4, with 9 bases identical to TRBD2. The length of the CDR3 is 16 residues. Germline V gives CDR1 SNHLY, CDR2 FYNNEI. Trimming took 5 bases from V and 0 from J; bases not matched to a gene: 5. The CDR3 DNA reads TGTGCCAGCAGTCTAGCGGGATTTCTAGCCAAAAACATTCAGTACTTC. This gives the protein CASSLAGFLAKNIQYF.

V is TRBV6-5 and J is TRBJ2-7; 9 bases align to TRBD1. From germline, CDR1 is MNHEY and CDR2 SVGAGI. This CDR3 region has 14 residues. V lost 4 bases to trimming and J lost 3 bases; unmatched junction nucleotides: 4. The CDR3 protein is CASSSDRGDYEQYF. In DNA, the CDR3 is TGTGCCAGCAGTTCCGACAGGGGGGACTACGAGCAGTACTTC.